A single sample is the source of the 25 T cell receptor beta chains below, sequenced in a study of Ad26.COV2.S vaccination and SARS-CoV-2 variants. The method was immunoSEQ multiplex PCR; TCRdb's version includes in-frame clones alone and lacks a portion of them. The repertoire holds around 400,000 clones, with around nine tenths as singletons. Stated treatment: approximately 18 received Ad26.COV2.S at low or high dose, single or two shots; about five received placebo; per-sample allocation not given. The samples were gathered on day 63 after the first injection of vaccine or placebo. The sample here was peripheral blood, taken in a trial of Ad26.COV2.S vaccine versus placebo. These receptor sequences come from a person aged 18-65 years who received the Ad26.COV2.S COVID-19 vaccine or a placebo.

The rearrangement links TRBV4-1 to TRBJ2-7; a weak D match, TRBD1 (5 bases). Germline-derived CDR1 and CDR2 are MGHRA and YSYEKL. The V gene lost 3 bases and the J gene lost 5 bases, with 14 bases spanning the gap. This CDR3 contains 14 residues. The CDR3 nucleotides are TGCGCCAGCAGCCAGATCGGACAAGCCGACGAGCAGTACTTC. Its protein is CASSQIGQADEQYF.

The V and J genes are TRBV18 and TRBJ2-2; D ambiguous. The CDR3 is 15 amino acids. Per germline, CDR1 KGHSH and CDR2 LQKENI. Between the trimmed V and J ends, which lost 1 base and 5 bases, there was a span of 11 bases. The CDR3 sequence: CASSPQEFGTGELFF. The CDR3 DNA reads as TGTGCCAGCTCACCACAGGAGTTCGGAACCGGGGAGCTGTTTTTT.

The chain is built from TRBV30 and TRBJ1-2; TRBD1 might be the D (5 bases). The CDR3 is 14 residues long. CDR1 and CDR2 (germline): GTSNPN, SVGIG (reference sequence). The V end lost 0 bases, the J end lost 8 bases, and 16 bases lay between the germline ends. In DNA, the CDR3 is TGTGCCTGGAGTGTAGGTCTCGGGGGGGAAGGCTACACCTTC. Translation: CAWSVGLGGEGYTF.

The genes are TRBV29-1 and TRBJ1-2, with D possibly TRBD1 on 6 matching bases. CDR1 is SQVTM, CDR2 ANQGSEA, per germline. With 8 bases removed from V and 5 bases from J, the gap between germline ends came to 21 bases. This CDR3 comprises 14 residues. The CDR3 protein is CSPRGGGPSYGYTF. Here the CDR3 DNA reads TGCAGCCCCCGGGGTGGGGGGCCCTCGTATGGCTACACCTTC.

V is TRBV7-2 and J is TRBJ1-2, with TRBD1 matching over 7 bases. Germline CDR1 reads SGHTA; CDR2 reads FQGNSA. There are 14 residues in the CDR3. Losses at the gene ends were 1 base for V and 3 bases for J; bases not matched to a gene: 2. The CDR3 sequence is CASSLDRGYYGYTF. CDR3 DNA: TGTGCCAGCAGCTTAGACAGGGGATACTATGGCTACACCTTC.

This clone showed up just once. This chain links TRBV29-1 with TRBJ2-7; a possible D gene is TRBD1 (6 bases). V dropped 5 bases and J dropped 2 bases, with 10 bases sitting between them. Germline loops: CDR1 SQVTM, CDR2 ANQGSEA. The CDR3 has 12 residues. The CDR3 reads CSVTDRPYEQYF. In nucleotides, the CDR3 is TGCAGCGTTACGGACAGACCCTACGAGCAGTACTTC.

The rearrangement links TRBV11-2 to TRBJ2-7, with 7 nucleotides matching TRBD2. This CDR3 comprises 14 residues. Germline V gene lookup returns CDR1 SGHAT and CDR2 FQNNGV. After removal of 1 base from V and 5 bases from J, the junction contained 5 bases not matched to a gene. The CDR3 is CASSLAGGSHEQYF. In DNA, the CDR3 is TGTGCCAGCAGCTTAGCGGGCGGGAGCCACGAGCAGTACTTC.

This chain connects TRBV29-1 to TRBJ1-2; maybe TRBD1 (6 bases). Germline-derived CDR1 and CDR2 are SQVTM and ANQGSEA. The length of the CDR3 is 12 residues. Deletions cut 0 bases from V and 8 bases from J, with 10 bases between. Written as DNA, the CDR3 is TGCAGCGTTGAAGAACAGGGCTCGGGCTACACCTTC. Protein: CSVEEQGSGYTF.

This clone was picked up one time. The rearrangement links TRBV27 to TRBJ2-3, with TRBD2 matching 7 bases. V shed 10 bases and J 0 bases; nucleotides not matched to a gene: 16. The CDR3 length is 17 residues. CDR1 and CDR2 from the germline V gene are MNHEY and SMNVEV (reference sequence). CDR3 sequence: CATPRGLRYSSTDTQYF. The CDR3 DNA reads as TGTGCCACCCCAAGGGGACTAAGATACTCTAGCACAGATACGCAGTATTTT.

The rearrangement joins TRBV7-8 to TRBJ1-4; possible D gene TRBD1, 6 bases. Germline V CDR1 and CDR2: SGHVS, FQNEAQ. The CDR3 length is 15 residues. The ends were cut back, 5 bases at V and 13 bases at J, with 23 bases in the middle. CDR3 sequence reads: CASSPGASRWQRLFF. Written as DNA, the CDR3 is TGTGCCAGCAGCCCAGGGGCGTCGCGGTGGCAAAGACTGTTTTTT.

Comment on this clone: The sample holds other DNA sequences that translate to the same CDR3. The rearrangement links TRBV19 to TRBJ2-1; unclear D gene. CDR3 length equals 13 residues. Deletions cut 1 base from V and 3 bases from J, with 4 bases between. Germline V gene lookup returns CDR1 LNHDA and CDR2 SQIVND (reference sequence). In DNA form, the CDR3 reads TGTGCCAGTAGTATAGGAGACTACAATGAGCAGTTCTTC. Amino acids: CASSIGDYNEQFF.

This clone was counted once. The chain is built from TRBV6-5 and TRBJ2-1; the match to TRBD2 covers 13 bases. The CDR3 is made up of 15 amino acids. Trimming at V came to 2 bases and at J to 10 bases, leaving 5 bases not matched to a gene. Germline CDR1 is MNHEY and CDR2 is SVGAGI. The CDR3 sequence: CASSYGLAGDFEQFF. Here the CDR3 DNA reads TGTGCCAGCAGTTACGGACTAGCGGGAGACTTCGAGCAGTTCTTC.

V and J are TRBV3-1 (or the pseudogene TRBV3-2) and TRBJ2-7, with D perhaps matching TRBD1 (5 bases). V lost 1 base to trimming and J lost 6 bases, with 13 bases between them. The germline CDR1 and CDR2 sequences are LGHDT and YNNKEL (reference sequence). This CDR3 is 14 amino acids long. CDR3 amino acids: CASSQVTGAGEQYF. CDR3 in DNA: TGTGCCAGCAGCCAAGTCACAGGCGCCGGCGAGCAGTACTTC.

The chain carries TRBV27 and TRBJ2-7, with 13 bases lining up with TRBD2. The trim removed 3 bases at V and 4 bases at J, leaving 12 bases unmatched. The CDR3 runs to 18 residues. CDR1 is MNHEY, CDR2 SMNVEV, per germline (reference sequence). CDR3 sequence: CASSFTPGTSGNLYEQYF. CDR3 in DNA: TGTGCCAGCAGTTTTACCCCTGGGACTAGCGGGAACCTTTACGAGCAGTACTTC.

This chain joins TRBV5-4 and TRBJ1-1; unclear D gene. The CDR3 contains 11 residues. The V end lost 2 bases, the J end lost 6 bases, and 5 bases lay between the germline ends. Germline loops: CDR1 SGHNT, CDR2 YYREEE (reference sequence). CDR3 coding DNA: TGTGCCAGCAGCTTCCAGCCTGAAGCTTTCTTT. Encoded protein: CASSFQPEAFF.

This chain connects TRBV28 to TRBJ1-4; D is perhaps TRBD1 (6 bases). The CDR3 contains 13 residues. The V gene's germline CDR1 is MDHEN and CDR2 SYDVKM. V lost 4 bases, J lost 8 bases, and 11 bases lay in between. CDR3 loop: CASSSQGWEKLFF. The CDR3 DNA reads TGTGCCAGCAGTTCCCAGGGGTGGGAAAAACTGTTTTTT.

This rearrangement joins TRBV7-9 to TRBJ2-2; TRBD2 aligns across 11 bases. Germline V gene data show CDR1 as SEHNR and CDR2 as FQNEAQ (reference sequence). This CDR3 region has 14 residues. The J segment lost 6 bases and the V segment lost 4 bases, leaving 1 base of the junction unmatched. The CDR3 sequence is CASSSSGRSGELFF. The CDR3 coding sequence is TGTGCCAGCAGCTCTAGCGGGAGGTCCGGGGAGCTGTTTTTT.

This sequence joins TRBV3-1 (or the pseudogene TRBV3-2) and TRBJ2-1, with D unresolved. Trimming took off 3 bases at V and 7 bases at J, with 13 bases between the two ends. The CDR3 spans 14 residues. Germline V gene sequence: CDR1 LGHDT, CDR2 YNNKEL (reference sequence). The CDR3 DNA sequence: TGTGCCAGCAGCCATGATCCACTGGGAAATGAGCAGTTCTTC. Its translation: CASSHDPLGNEQFF.

CDR3 sequence reads: CASSLDTGQIREAFF. CDR3 sequence (DNA): TGTGCCAGCAGCTTGGATACAGGCCAAATCCGAGAAGCTTTCTTT. The chain has TRBV5-5 and TRBJ1-1; D possibly corresponds to TRBD1 (5 bases). The CDR3 loop spans 15 amino acids. With 0 bases removed from V and 8 bases from J, the gap between germline ends came to 17 bases. Germline CDR1 is SGHKS and CDR2 is YYEKEE (reference sequence).

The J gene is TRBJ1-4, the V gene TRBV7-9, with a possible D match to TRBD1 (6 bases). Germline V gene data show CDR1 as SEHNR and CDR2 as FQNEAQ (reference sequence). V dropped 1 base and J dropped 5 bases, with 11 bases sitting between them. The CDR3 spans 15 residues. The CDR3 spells CASSLGDTSNEKLFF. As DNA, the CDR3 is TGTGCCAGCAGCTTAGGGGACACGTCGAATGAAAAACTGTTTTTT.

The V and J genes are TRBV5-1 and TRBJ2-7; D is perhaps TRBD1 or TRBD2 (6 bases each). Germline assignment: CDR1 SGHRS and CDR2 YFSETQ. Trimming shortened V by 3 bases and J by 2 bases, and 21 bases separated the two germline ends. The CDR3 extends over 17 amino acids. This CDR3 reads CASSSTGAAAQTYEQYF. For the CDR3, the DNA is TGCGCCAGCAGCTCGACGGGGGCGGCAGCCCAAACCTACGAGCAGTACTTC.

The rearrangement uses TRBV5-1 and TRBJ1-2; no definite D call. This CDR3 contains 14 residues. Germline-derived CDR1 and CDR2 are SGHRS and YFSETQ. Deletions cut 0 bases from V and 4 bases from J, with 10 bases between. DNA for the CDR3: TGCGCCAGCAGCTTGGAAGAGCATGGCTATGGCTACACCTTC. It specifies CASSLEEHGYGYTF.

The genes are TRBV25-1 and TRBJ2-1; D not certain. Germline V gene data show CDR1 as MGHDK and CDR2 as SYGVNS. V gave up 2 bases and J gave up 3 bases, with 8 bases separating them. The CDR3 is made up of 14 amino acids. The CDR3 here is CASSERLGYNEQFF. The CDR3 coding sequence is TGTGCCAGCAGTGAACGTCTGGGCTACAATGAGCAGTTCTTC.

The CDR3 loop reads CASGKRENPYEQYF. The CDR3 DNA is TGTGCCAGCGGCAAGCGGGAGAACCCCTACGAGCAGTACTTC. The chain links TRBV21-1 to TRBJ2-7; the table's D gene call, TRBD2, was not cross checked with the DNA. TRBV21-1 is a pseudogene locus. The CDR3 loop spans 14 amino acids.

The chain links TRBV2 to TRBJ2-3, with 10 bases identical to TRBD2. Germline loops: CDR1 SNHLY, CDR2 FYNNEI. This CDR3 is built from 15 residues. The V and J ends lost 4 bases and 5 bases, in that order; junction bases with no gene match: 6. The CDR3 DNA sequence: TGTGCCAGCAGTGCCCTAGCGGGGGCGCGAGATACGCAGTATTTT. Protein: CASSALAGARDTQYF.